Here is one T cell receptor (beta chain) with its context. The antigen is unknown. The record originates from a study of T cell clones after liver transplantation. Study summary: Post-transplant blood was tracked for graft-donor-reactive T cell clones identified in a pre-transplant mixed lymphocyte reaction. Patients counted as tolerant after at least one year off all immunosuppression, enzymes not exceeding twice normal. The study, taken as a whole, reports: The donor-reactive repertoire was only partly measurable in a couple of subjects, lacking donor cells.

Per germline, CDR1 SGHTA and CDR2 FQGNSA. Trimming pared 0 bases from V and 7 bases from J, leaving 6 bases between. This CDR3 comprises 13 residues. TCRdb keeps only in-frame clones here, not all; method: immunoSEQ multiplex PCR. The sample holds 70,000 or so clones; over 90% are singletons and the top ten take 0.98%. The rearrangement links TRBV7-2 to TRBJ1-4; D not resolved. This TCR was recovered from a human patient who received a liver transplant. Part of the T cells may come from the graft donor. The sequencing here drew on CD4+ T cells from blood, taken approximately 25 months after liver transplant. The CDR3 DNA sequence: TGTGCCAGCAGCTTAGCGTCCGGTGAAAAACTGTTTTTT. It yields the protein CASSLASGEKLFF.